This T cell receptor (beta chain) was obtained from a study of control samples from healthy donors and cancer patients. The data were produced by immunoSEQ multiplex PCR, yet TCRdb's version contains in-frame clones alone and is incomplete. The sample includes roughly 200,000 clones, around 90% of them seen just once. The specimen sequenced was blood. The source is a man aged 25 to 40 in good health.

The DNA for the CDR3 is TGTGCCAGCAGTGAGGGGGGCGTCTCCTACAATGAGCAGTTCTTC. Amino acids: CASSEGGVSYNEQFF. The chain carries TRBV9 and TRBJ2-1; either TRBD1 or TRBD2 may fit D (6 bases each). CDR1 SGDLS and CDR2 YYNGEE come from the germline V gene. The V end was cut by 5 bases, the J end by 0 bases, with 12 bases between. The CDR3 sequence is 15 residues long.